The present T cell receptor (beta chain) was sequenced within a study of OX40 agonist ivuxolimab in advanced cancers. Across the whole study: The patients received agonistic anti-OX40 (CD134) antibody ivuxolimab. Study observations and caveats: At 0.1 to 3.0 mg/kg, clonal expansion of CD4+ and CD8+ blood T cells had occurred by week 6. Partial responders receiving 0.1-3.0 mg/kg showed among the lowest clonal expansion. The antigen specificity of the peripheral T cells (those that were expanded) was not determined.

A remark on this clone: Its antigen remains unidentified.

CDR3 length: 15 residues. The V and J ends lost 7 bases and 3 bases respectively, with 19 bases between them. Germline CDR1 and CDR2: MNHNY and SVGAGI (reference sequence). Only in-frame clones appear in the TCRdb table, and some are missing; sequencing was by immunoSEQ multiplex PCR. Here the sample spans around 56,000 clones, 82% being singletons. This specimen was CD4+ or CD8+ T cells sorted from blood, taken in a trial of the OX40 agonist ivuxolimab. The clonotype was recovered from an adult with an advanced solid tumor such as melanoma, head and neck, liver or kidney cancer. The chain combines TRBV6-6 with TRBJ2-7; tentative D call: TRBD2 (7 bases). The DNA of the CDR3 is TGTGCCAGCACCCAGGCCGGGGGGCGGAGCTACGAGCAGTACTTC. Protein sequence: CASTQAGGRSYEQYF.